Sequencing of this T cell receptor beta chain was carried out in a study of T cells in Graves' hyperthyroidism and ophthalmopathy. TCR beta CDR3 sequences were amplified from RNA transcripts. First-round RT-PCR targeting the TCR CDR3 was performed with the HTBI primer set. TCRdb passed the multiplex PCR reads through MiXCR, listing each CDR3 protein once. The table includes fewer than 550,000 distinct CDR3 sequences, around 22% detected once. Trimming removed 7 bases from V and 4 bases from J, with 14 bases in between. Germline V lookup: CDR1 LNHDA, CDR2 SQIVND (reference sequence). CDR3 size: 13 residues.

This clonotype was sampled from a woman in her thirties with Graves' ophthalmopathy. The J gene is TRBJ2-7, the V gene TRBV19, with D possibly TRBD1 on 5 matching bases. The sequenced sample consisted of blood. The chain's CDR3 is CASNGAGIYEQYF. CDR3 DNA: TGTGCCAGTAATGGGGCAGGGATTTACGAGCAGTACTTC. The entire variable domain, with the rest obtained from reference TRBV19 and TRBJ2-7, is as follows: DGGITQSPKYLFRKEGQNVTLSCEQNLNHDAMYWYRQDPGQGLRLIYYSQIVNDFQKGDIAEGYSVSREKKESFPLTVTSAQKNPTAFYLCASNGAGIYEQYFGPGTRLTVT.